Given below is one T cell receptor beta chain in context. The sample belongs to a study of blood T cell repertoires in COVID-19. About the study: T cells, B-cell-depleted T cells, or PBMCs supplied cDNA or gDNA.

As handled by the study authors: Reference gene primer amplification gave estimated nucleated cell counts. Some clones are missing from TCRdb's copy, which holds only in-frame ones; the method was immunoSEQ multiplex PCR. V, J and clone size were drawn from that table, and D and trimming were deduced from the DNA. The profile covers 130,000 to 150,000 clones, with roughly 85% appearing a single time and around 4% taken by the ten largest. The sample consisted of peripheral blood. This sequence was found in a man aged 60-69 years with acute or convalescent COVID-19.

The CDR3 bases are TGTGCCACCAGTGGGAGGGTCAACACAGATACGCAGTATTTT. Amino acids: CATSGRVNTDTQYF. The chain combines TRBV24-1 with TRBJ2-3, with a tentative D call TRBD2 (6 bases). CDR3 length equals 14 residues. V was pared by 5 bases and J by 2 bases, with 10 bases between. The germline V gene has CDR1 KGHDR and CDR2 SFDVKD.